These 13 T cell receptor beta chains share one sample of origin, sequenced in a study of T cell repertoires in cytomegalovirus infection. TCRdb independently ran MiXCR on the reads; one entry per CDR3 protein. The sample lists 680,000 or so distinct CDR3 sequences, about 33% occurring once. No cognate antigen is known for these TCRs. The starting material was cultured PBMCs, obtained from culture after CMV antigen stimulation. All receptors come from a human donor in good health (CMV status not recorded). Some clones in this sample may be carry-over from other donors' samples.

This clonotype was detected a few times. This chain connects TRBV11-2 to TRBJ2-5; D remains ambiguous. From germline, CDR1 is SGHAT and CDR2 FQNNGV. V was cut by 2 bases and J by 7 bases, with 14 bases left in between. This CDR3 has 14 amino acids. CDR3 amino acids: CASSLSPTTGTQYF. The CDR3 DNA reads as TGTGCCAGCAGCTTATCCCCAACGACCGGGACCCAGTACTTC.

This clonotype was detected a few times. The chain employs TRBV15 and TRBJ2-2; TRBD2 agrees at 8 bases. In germline, CDR1 is LNHNV, CDR2 YYDKDF (reference sequence). CDR3 size: 15 residues. The J segment lost 4 bases and the V segment lost 4 bases, leaving 5 bases of the junction unmatched. DNA for the CDR3: TGTGCCACCAGCATTAGCGGGATATTCACCGGGGAGCTGTTTTTT. Translation gives CATSISGIFTGELFF.

This sequence joins TRBV11-3 and TRBJ2-7; D gene ambiguous. V lost 8 bases and J lost 4, with 6 bases in between. This CDR3 has 10 amino acids. In germline, CDR1 is SGHNT, CDR2 YENEEA. The CDR3 region has the DNA TGTGCCAGCCTCGGGTACGAGCAGTACTTC. Its protein is CASLGYEQYF.

The chain carries TRBV12-3 or TRBV12-4 and TRBJ2-3; 10 nucleotides align to TRBD2. V shed 5 bases, J shed 2 bases, and the junction held 7 bases outside the gene matches. CDR3 length equals 16 residues. CDR3 protein: CASSPRTSGYTDTQYF. CDR3 nucleotide sequence: TGTGCCAGCAGTCCTCGGACTAGCGGCTACACAGATACGCAGTATTTT.

This clonotype was recorded a few times. This chain uses TRBV6-5 with TRBJ1-2, with 10 nucleotides matching TRBD1. The germline gives CDR1 MNHEY, CDR2 SVGAGI. Trimming removed 1 base from V and 8 bases from J; junction bases left unmatched: 7. This CDR3 is 15 amino acids long. The CDR3 DNA follows: TGTGCCAGCAGTTACTGGGACAGGGGAGGAAGGGGCTACACCTTC. Amino acids: CASSYWDRGGRGYTF.

This chain joins TRBV20-1 and TRBJ2-3; 10 bases line up with TRBD2. The CDR3 is 16 residues long. CDR1 and CDR2 (germline): DFQATT, SNEGSKA (reference sequence). The V and J ends lost 5 bases and 3 bases, in that order; junction bases with no gene match: 11. The CDR3 DNA follows: TGCAGTGCTTCCTCCCTTCCAGCGGGAGGGACAGATACGCAGTATTTT. Its protein product is CSASSLPAGGTDTQYF.

This chain connects TRBV10-3 to TRBJ1-5; 8 bases are a match to TRBD1. V lost 6 bases to trimming and J lost 6 bases; unmatched junction nucleotides: 4. The V gene's germline CDR1 is ENHRY and CDR2 SYGVKD. The CDR3 runs 13 residues. Here the CDR3 reads CAISPGGSQPQHF. For the CDR3, the DNA is TGTGCCATCAGCCCAGGGGGCTCTCAGCCCCAGCATTTT.

This clonotype has just a few counts. J is TRBJ2-5 and V is TRBV7-9, with TRBD1 matching 7 bases. CDR3 length equals 15 residues. V trimming: 4 bases; J trimming: 5 bases; junction bases outside the gene matches: 10. The germline V gene has CDR1 SEHNR and CDR2 FQNEAQ (reference sequence). For the CDR3, the DNA is TGTGCCAGCAGCTCCTCACAGGGGCCGGTGGAGACCCAGTACTTC. Its translation is CASSSSQGPVETQYF.

The chain employs TRBV12-3 or TRBV12-4 and TRBJ2-4, with D possibly being TRBD2 (5 bases). V was cut by 6 bases and J by 9 bases, with 12 bases left in between. The CDR3 has 12 amino acids. The CDR3 loop is CASSPAAGIQYF. The CDR3, as DNA: TGTGCCAGCAGCCCGGCGGCGGGCATTCAGTACTTC.

This sequence joins TRBV10-2 and TRBJ2-2; maybe TRBD1 (5 bases). V was clipped by 9 bases and J by 6 bases, with 14 bases between them. Germline V lookup: CDR1 WSHSY, CDR2 SAAADI. CDR3 length: 13 residues. The CDR3 DNA reads TGCGCCAGTAGGTTTGGGGCCGCCGGGGAGCTGTTTTTT. The encoded protein is CASRFGAAGELFF.

The CDR3 here is CASSFSHRAEQYF. CDR3 sequence (DNA): TGTGCCAGCAGTTTTTCCCACAGGGCCGAGCAGTACTTC. J is TRBJ2-7 and V is TRBV12-3 or TRBV12-4; tentative D call: TRBD1 (6 bases). CDR3 length: 13 residues. V gave up 3 bases and J gave up 6 bases, with 12 bases separating them.

This clonotype was picked up one time. The chain couples TRBV2 to TRBJ2-4, with D possibly matching TRBD1 (5 bases). This CDR3 has 13 amino acids. The ends were cut back, 4 bases at V and 3 bases at J, with 7 bases in the middle. Germline V gene sequence: CDR1 SNHLY, CDR2 FYNNEI. CDR3 in DNA: TGTGCCAGCAGTGGACAGATCAAAAACATTCAGTACTTC. Translated: CASSGQIKNIQYF.

This chain uses TRBV27 with TRBJ2-7, with no clear D. Germline CDR1 is MNHEY and CDR2 is SMNVEV (reference sequence). Trimming left V 0 bases short and J 4 bases short, with 7 bases between. The CDR3 consists of 13 residues. The CDR3 reads CASSLSWSYEQYF. The DNA for the CDR3 is TGTGCCAGCAGTTTATCGTGGAGTTACGAGCAGTACTTC.